The clone carrying this T cell receptor beta chain occurred once. These data belong to a study of OX40 agonist ivuxolimab in advanced cancers. From germline, CDR1 is DFQATT and CDR2 SNEGSKA (reference sequence). V lost 5 bases and J 4 bases, leaving 6 bases between the germline ends. The CDR3 is 11 residues long. Here immunoSEQ multiplex PCR was the method, and the copy in TCRdb shows in-frame clones only, minus some. The data show roughly 110,000 clones, 90% seen once. Blood sampling was done at baseline, cycle 4 day 1, and cycle 7 day 1. This TCR was recovered from an adult with an advanced solid tumor such as melanoma, head and neck, liver or kidney cancer. This sequence joins TRBV20-1 and TRBJ2-1, with D hard to call. This specimen consisted of CD4+ or CD8+ T cells sorted from blood, obtained in a trial of the OX40 agonist ivuxolimab. This chain's CDR3 is CSAGLYNEQFF. In nucleotides, the CDR3 is TGCAGTGCTGGTCTTTACAATGAGCAGTTCTTC.